A single sample is the source of the 5 T cell receptor beta chains below, sequenced in a study of cytomegalovirus exposure and HLA in healthy donors. Assay used: immunoSEQ multiplex PCR; TCRdb lists only in-frame clones, some missing. The table includes 120,000 to 150,000 clones, approximately 91% detected once. Sequencing was carried out using PBMCs. These receptors were collected from a woman between 18 and 29 years old in good health and CMV-seropositive.

The chain couples TRBV5-1 to TRBJ2-1, with 8 bases matching TRBD2. Germline V lookup: CDR1 SGHRS, CDR2 YFSETQ. The length of the CDR3 is 15 residues. The ends lost 4 bases at V and 0 bases at J; junction bases unmatched: 3. The CDR3, as DNA: TGCGCCAGCAGCACGACTAGCGCCTCCTACAATGAGCAGTTCTTC. Amino acids: CASSTTSASYNEQFF.

The table lists this clone with a few counts. This sequence joins TRBV21-1 and TRBJ2-2; the listed D gene, TRBD2, was not tested against the DNA. TRBV21-1 is tagged as a pseudogene. This CDR3 has 19 residues. The CDR3 here is CASSSRKAGGPYGTGELFF. The DNA of the CDR3 is TGTGCCAGCAGCTCACGAAAAGCGGGAGGGCCCTATGGGACCGGGGAGCTGTTTTTT.

The gene calls are TRBV6-5 and TRBJ2-5; 12 nucleotides agree with TRBD2. The junction had 6 bases not matched to a gene; V was cut back by 6 bases and J by 4 bases. The V gene's germline CDR1 is MNHEY and CDR2 SVGAGI. The CDR3 loop spans 15 amino acids. The CDR3 protein is CASSQLAGGPETQYF. CDR3 DNA sequence: TGTGCCAGCAGCCAGCTAGCGGGAGGGCCAGAGACCCAGTACTTC.

The V call is TRBV2, the J call TRBJ2-7; 11 nucleotides match TRBD1. Germline lookup yields CDR1 SNHLY and CDR2 FYNNEI. The CDR3 totals 15 residues. V lost 5 bases and J lost 3; bases outside the gene matches: 6. CDR3 nucleotides: TGTGCCAGCAGTATGGACAGGGGGCCTTTCTACGAGCAGTACTTC. Translated, it gives CASSMDRGPFYEQYF.

This clone has only one observation. This chain uses TRBV27 with TRBJ2-2; D remains ambiguous. The CDR3 extends over 12 amino acids. Looked up from germline, CDR1 is MNHEY and CDR2 is SMNVEV (reference sequence). Between the trimmed V and J ends, which lost 8 bases and 0 bases, there was a span of 4 bases. The CDR3, as DNA: TGTGCCAGCGGGCCGAACACCGGGGAGCTGTTTTTT. Amino acid sequence: CASGPNTGELFF.